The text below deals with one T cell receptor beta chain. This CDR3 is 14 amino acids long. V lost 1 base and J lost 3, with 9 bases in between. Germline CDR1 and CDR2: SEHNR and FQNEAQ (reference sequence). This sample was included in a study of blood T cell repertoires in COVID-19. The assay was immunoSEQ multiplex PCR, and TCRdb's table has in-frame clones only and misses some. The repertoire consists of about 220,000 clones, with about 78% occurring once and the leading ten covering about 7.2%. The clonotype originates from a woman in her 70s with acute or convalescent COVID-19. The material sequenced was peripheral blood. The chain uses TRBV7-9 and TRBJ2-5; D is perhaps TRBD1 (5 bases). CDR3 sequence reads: CASSLGGSKETQYF. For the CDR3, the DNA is TGTGCCAGCAGCTTAGGGGGCAGTAAAGAGACCCAGTACTTC.